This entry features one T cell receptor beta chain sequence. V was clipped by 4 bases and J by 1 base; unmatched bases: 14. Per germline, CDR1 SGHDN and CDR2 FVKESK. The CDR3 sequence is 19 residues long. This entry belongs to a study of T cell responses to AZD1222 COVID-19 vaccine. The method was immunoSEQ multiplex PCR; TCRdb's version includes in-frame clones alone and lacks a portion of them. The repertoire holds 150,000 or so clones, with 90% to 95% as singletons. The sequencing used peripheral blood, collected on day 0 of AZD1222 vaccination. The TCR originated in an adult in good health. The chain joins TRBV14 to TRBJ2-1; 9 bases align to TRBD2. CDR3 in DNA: TGTGCCAGCAGCCCCGGCCGGAGCGGGGGGCCCGCGTCCTACAATGAGCAGTTCTTC. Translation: CASSPGRSGGPASYNEQFF.